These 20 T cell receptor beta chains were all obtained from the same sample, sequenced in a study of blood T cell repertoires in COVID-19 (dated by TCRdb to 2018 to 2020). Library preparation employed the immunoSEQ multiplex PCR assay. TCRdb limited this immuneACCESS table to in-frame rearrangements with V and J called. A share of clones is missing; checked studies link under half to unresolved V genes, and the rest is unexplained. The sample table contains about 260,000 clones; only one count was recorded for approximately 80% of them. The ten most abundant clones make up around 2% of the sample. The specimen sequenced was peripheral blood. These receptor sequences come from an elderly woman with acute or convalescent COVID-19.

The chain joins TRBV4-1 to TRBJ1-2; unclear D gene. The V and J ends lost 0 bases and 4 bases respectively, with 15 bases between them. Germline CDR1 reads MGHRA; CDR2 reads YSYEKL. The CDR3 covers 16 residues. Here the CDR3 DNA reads TGCGCCAGCAGCCAAGACCGTAGCGGACGGATCTATGGCTACACCTTC. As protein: CASSQDRSGRIYGYTF.

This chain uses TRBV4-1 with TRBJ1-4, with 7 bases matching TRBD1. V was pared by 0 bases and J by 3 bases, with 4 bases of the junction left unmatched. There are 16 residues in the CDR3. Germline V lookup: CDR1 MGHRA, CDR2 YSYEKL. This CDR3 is CASSQDGTVANEKLFF. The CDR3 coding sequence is TGCGCCAGCAGCCAAGATGGGACAGTGGCTAATGAAAAACTGTTTTTT.

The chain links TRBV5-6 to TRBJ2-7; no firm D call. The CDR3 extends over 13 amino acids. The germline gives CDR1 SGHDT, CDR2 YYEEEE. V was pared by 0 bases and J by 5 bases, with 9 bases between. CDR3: CASSLDFLDEQYF. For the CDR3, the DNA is TGTGCCAGCAGCTTGGACTTCTTGGACGAGCAGTACTTC.

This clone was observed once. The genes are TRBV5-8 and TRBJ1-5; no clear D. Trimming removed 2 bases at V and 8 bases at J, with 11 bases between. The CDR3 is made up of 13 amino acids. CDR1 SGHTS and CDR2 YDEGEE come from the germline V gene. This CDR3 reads CASSFSTPEPQHF. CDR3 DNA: TGTGCCAGCAGCTTTTCTACCCCCGAGCCCCAGCATTTT.

In nucleotides, the CDR3 is TGTGCCAGCAGCCAACGGGCGCCCCGGGGGATAAACTACAATGAGCAGTTCTTC. Encoded protein: CASSQRAPRGINYNEQFF. The rearrangement links TRBV3-1 (or the pseudogene TRBV3-2) to TRBJ2-1; D possibly corresponds to TRBD2 (6 bases). The CDR3 is 18 amino acids. Germline CDR1 is LGHDT and CDR2 is YNNKEL (reference sequence). V was cut by 2 bases and J by 3 bases, with 20 bases left in between.

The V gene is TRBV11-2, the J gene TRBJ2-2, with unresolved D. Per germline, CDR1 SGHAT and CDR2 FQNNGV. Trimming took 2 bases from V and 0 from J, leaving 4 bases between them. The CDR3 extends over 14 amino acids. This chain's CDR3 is CASSLSANTGELFF. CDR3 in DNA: TGTGCCAGCAGCTTAAGCGCGAACACCGGGGAGCTGTTTTTT.

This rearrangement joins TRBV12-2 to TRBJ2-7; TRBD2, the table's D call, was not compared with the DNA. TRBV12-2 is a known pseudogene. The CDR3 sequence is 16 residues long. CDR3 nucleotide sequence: TGTGCAAGTCGCTTACAACTAGGGACTAGCGGCGACGAGCAGTACTTC. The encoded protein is CASRLQLGTSGDEQYF.

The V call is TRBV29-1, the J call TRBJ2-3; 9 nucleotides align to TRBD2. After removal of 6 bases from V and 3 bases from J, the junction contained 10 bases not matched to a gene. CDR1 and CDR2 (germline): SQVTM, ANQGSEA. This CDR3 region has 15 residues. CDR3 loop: CSVYSGSVGTDTQYF. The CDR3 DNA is TGCAGCGTCTATAGCGGGAGTGTAGGGACAGATACGCAGTATTTT.

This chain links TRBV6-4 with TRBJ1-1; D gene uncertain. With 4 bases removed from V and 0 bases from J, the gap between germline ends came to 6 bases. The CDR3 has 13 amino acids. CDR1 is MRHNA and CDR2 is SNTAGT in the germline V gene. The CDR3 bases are TGTGCCAGCAGTGGAACAGTGAACACTGAAGCTTTCTTT. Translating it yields CASSGTVNTEAFF.

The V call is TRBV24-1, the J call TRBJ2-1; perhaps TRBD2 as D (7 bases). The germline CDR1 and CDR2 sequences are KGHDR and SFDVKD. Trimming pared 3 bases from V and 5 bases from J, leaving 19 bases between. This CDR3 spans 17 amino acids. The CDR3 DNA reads TGTGCCACCAGTGATCCTACGGCGGGGGCCGGGAACAATGAGCAGTTCTTC. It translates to CATSDPTAGAGNNEQFF.

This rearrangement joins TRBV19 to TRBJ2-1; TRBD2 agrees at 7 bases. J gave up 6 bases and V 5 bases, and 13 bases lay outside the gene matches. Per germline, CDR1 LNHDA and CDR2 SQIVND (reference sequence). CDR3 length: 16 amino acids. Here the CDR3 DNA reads TGTGCCAGTAGTCCGATGTCGGGCGGGAGTGGCAATGAGCAGTTCTTC. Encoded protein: CASSPMSGGSGNEQFF.

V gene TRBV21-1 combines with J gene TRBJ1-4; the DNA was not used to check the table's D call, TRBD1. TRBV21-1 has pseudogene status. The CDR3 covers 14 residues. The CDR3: CASSKFRGRRRVFF. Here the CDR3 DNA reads TGTGCCAGCAGCAAATTTAGGGGGCGGAGGAGGGTGTTTTTT.

In nucleotides, the CDR3 is TGTGCCAGCAGCGGAGTCTCTAGTGAGCAGTTCTTC. The encoded protein is CASSGVSSEQFF. J is TRBJ2-1 and V is TRBV5-6; no firm D call. Germline V lookup: CDR1 SGHDT, CDR2 YYEEEE. The CDR3 covers 12 residues. Trimming removed 4 bases at V and 9 bases at J, with 11 bases between.

For the CDR3, the DNA is TGTGCCAGCAGTAAAAGCCCGACAGGGGTATCGGTCGAGCAGTACTTC. Translating gives CASSKSPTGVSVEQYF. This chain links TRBV27 with TRBJ2-7; 8 bases fit TRBD1. Germline V gene data show CDR1 as MNHEY and CDR2 as SMNVEV (reference sequence). CDR3 size: 16 residues. J lost 6 bases, V lost 5 bases, and 15 bases had no gene match.

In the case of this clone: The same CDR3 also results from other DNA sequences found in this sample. The CDR3 region has the DNA TGTGCCAGCAGCTTAGGCCCGGGCGAGCAGTACTTC. Protein: CASSLGPGEQYF. The rearrangement links TRBV11-3 to TRBJ2-7; the D is unclear. This CDR3 comprises 12 residues. Trimming shortened V by 1 base and J by 6 bases, and 7 bases separated the two germline ends. The V gene's germline CDR1 is SGHNT and CDR2 YENEEA.

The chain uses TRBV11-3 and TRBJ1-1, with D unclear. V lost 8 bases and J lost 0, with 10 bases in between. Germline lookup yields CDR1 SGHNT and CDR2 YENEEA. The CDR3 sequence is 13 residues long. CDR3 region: CASSANMNTEAFF. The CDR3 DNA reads TGTGCCAGCTCTGCCAACATGAACACTGAAGCTTTCTTT.

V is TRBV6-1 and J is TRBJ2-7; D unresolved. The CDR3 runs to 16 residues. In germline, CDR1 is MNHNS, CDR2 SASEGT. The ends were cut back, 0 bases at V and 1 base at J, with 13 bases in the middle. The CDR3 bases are TGTGCCAGCAGTGAAGCAGGTAGCCGGCGATCCTACGAGCAGTACTTC. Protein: CASSEAGSRRSYEQYF.

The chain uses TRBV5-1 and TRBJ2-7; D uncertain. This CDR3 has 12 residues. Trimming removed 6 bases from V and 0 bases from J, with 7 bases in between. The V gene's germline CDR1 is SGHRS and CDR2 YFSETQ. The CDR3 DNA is TGCGCCAGCACACCTAACTCCTACGAGCAGTACTTC. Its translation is CASTPNSYEQYF.

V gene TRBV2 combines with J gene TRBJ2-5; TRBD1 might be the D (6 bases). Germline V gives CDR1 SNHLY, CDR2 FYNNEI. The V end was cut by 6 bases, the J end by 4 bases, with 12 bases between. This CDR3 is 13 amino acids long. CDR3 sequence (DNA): TGTGCCAGCAGCAGGGGAGCAGGAGAGACCCAGTACTTC. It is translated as CASSRGAGETQYF. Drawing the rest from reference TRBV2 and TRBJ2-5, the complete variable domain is EPEVTQTPSHQVTQMGQEVILRCVPISNHLYFYWYRQILGQKVEFLVSFYNNEISEKSEIFDDQFSVERPDGSNFTLKIRSTKLEDSAMYFCASSRGAGETQYFGPGTRLLVL.

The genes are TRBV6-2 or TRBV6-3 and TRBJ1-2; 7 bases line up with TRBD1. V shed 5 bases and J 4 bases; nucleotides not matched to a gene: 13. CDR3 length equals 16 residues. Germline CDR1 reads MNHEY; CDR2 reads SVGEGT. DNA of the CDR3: TGTGCCAGCAGTCCCATCGGGACAGCTCATAGCTATGGCTACACCTTC. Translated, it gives CASSPIGTAHSYGYTF.